A single sample gave rise to the 2 T cell receptor beta chains below, sequenced in a study of CD8 T cells in Susac syndrome (dated by TCRdb to between 2018 and 2021). The library was produced with the immunoSEQ multiplex PCR assay. RNA was extracted with the RNeasy kit and about 0.5 to 1 ug was reverse transcribed using random hexamers. Starting from the raw public reads, TCRdb applied fastp trimming at Q25, assembled clones with MiXCR and retained in-frame beta chains. Each entry is one CDR3 protein sequence, shown with its most common DNA and genes. This sample lists about 71,000 distinct CDR3 sequences; roughly 95% were detected once. Of the sample, 0.09% to 0.13% is held by the ten largest clones. Sequenced: CD4+ T cells from PBMCs. Receptors originate from a human donor with multiple sclerosis.

This chain joins TRBV5-1 and TRBJ2-2, with 9 bases aligning to TRBD1. J was trimmed by 6 bases and V by 2 bases; bases with no gene match: 2. This CDR3 has 14 residues. Germline-derived CDR1 and CDR2 are SGHRS and YFSETQ. The CDR3 nucleotides are TGCGCCAGCAGCTTTAGACAGGGGGCCGGGGAGCTGTTTTTT. Translating it yields CASSFRQGAGELFF.

The V gene is TRBV7-9, the J gene TRBJ1-1; D remains unclear. The ends were cut back, 3 bases at V and 3 bases at J, with 8 bases in the middle. In germline, CDR1 is SEHNR, CDR2 FQNEAQ (reference sequence). The CDR3 spans 13 residues. For the CDR3, the DNA is TGTGCCAGCAGCTTGCGGCGGGACACTGAAGCTTTCTTT. It encodes CASSLRRDTEAFF.